The clone carrying this T cell receptor beta chain was seen many times. Its antigen is unknown. Uncontrolled infection, other autoimmune disease, pregnancy or lactation barred patients from enrollment. Diagnoses used clinical symptoms, serum thyroxine and TRAb, thyroid ultrasound and orbital computed tomography. Trimming took 1 base from V and 2 from J, leaving 4 bases between them. CDR1 and CDR2 (germline): SQVTM, ANQGSEA. The CDR3 is made up of 12 amino acids. This specimen comes from a study of T cells in Graves' hyperthyroidism and ophthalmopathy. Study-wide findings and caveats: Model output signaled ophthalmopathy a median about seven months ahead of onset.

It was RNA transcripts that yielded the amplified TCR beta CDR3 regions. The HTBI primer set drove a first-round RT-PCR of the TCR CDR3. Via MiXCR, TCRdb re-called the multiplex PCR reads, giving one row per CDR3 protein. The sample holds around 350,000 distinct CDR3 sequences; more than 14% are singletons and the top ten take about 18%. Sequencing was performed on blood. The V call is TRBV29-1, the J call TRBJ2-3, with D unclear. This TCR came from a woman in her twenties or thirties with Graves' ophthalmopathy. This CDR3 reads CSVEGITDTQYF. CDR3 DNA: TGCAGCGTTGAAGGTATCACAGATACGCAGTATTTT.